The clone carrying this T cell receptor (beta chain) was counted many times. Its antigen is unknown. This CDR3 spans 12 amino acids. Trimming cost V 3 bases and J 10 bases, with 7 bases left between them. Germline CDR1 and CDR2: MNHNS and SASEGT. TCRdb ran MiXCR on the PCR reads and lists one entry per CDR3 protein. The sample lists about 320,000 distinct CDR3 sequences, 20% to 25% occurring once. This sample was included in a study of molecular identifiers for immune sequencing clone quantification. Sorting was used to obtain naive CD8 T cells (CD8+CD4-CCR7+CD45RA+). Study results and limitations: Effector cells kept over 98% of their molecules in clones above 20 RNA copies, while naive cells kept under 1% there. Even with some 960,000 naive cells present, spiked Jurkat TCR RNA from one cell was reportedly detectable.

The sequenced material came from naive CD8+ T cells from blood, with Jurkat cell RNA spiked in. Subset meaning: FACS-sorted CD8+CD4-CCR7+CD45RA+ naive T cells. The rearrangement joins TRBV6-1 to TRBJ1-6; D ambiguous. This clonotype was sampled from a human donor in good health. Some libraries in this study had Jurkat cell RNA spiked in. DNA for the CDR3: TGTGCCAGCAGTGACAGTGGGTCACCCCTCCACTTT. Its protein is CASSDSGSPLHF.